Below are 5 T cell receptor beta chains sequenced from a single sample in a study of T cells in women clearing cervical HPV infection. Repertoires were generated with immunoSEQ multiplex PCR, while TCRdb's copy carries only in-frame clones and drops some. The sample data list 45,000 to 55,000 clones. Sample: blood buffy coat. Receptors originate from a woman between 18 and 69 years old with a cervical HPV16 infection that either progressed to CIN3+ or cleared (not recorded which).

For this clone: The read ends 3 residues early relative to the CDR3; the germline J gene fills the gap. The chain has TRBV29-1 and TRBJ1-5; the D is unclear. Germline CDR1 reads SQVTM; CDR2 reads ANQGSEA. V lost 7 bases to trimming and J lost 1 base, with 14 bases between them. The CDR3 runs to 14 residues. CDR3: CSAGLPGSNQPQHF. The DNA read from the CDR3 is TGCAGCGCCGGACTCCCGGGGAGCAATCAGCCC.

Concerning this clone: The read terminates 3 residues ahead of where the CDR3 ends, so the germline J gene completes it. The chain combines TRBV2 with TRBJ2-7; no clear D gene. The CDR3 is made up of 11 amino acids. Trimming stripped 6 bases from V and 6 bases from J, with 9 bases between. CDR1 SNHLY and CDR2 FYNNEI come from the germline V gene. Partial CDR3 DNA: TGTGCCAGCAGAAAGTCGGGCGAG. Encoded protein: CASRKSGE. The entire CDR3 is CASRKSGEQYF.

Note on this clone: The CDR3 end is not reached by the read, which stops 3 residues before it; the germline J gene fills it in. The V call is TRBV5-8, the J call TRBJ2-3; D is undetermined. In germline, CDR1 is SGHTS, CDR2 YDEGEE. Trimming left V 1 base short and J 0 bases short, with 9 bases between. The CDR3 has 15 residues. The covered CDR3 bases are TGTGCCAGCAGCTTGTATATAGCTAGCACAGATACG. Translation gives CASSLYIASTDT. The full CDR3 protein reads CASSLYIASTDTQYF.

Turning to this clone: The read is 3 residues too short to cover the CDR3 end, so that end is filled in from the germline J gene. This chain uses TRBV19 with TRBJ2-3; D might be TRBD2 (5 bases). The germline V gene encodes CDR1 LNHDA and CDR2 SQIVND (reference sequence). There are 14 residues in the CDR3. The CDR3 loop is CASSAGGRQETQYF. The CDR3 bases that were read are TGTGCCAGTAGTGCCGGCGGGCGGCAAGAGACG.

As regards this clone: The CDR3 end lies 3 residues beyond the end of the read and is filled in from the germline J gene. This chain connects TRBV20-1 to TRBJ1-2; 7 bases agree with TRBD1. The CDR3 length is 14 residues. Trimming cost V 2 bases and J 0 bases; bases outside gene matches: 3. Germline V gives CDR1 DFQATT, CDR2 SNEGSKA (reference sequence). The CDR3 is CSARIDRANYGYTF. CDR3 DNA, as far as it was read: TGCAGTGCTAGAATAGACAGGGCTAACTATGGC.